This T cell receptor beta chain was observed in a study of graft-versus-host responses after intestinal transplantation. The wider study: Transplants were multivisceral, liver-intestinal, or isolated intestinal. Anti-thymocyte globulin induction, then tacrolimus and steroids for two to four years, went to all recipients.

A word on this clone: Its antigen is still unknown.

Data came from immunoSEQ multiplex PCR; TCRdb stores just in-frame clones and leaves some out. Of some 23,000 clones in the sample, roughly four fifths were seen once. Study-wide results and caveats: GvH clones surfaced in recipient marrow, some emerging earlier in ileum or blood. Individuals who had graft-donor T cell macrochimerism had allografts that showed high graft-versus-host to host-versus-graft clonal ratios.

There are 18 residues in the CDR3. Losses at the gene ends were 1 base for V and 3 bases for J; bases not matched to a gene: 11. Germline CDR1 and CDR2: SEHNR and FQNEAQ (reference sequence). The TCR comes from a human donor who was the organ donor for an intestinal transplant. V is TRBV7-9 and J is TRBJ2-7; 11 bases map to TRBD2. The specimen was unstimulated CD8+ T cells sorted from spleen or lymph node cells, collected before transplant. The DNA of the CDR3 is TGTGCCAGCAGCTTAGAGGACTTAGCGGGGGGGACCGACTACGAGCAGTACTTC. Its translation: CASSLEDLAGGTDYEQYF.